The present entry profiles one T cell receptor (beta chain) with its context. Its matching antigen is unknown. The authors reverse transcribed about 0.5 to 1 ug RNA with random hexamers. TCRdb itself ran the immunoSEQ multiplex PCR reads through MiXCR, one entry per CDR3 protein. The sample records some 300,000 distinct CDR3 sequences, 65% to 90% being singletons. CD8+ and CD4+ T cells taken from blood had their TCR beta sequenced. This sample is part of a study of CD8 T cells in Susac syndrome. Germline loops: CDR1 SQVTM, CDR2 ANQGSEA. Trimming stripped 6 bases from V and 0 bases from J, with 8 bases between. This CDR3 has 13 amino acids. Regarding the study as a whole: It was acknowledged by the study that relatively few individuals were included in its TCR sequencing and HLA analysis.

This rearrangement joins TRBV29-1 to TRBJ2-2; no reliable D call. The TCR was taken from a human donor with multiple sclerosis. The sequenced sample consisted of CD8+ T cells from PBMCs. The CDR3 DNA reads as TGCAGCGTAGGAACAGCGAACACCGGGGAGCTGTTTTTT. Amino acid sequence: CSVGTANTGELFF.